This entry is about one TCR beta chain. Its antigen is not identified. V shed 0 bases and J shed 0 bases, with 17 bases lying between them. Germline V lookup: CDR1 SGHRS, CDR2 YFSETQ. This CDR3 is 18 amino acids long. This record comes from a study of T cells in tuberculosis. Turning to the study itself: Blood was taken before or within 7 days of anti-tuberculosis therapy. Findings and caveats of the study: Cases with active tuberculosis were adults, while controls were adolescents.

Measured with immunoSEQ multiplex PCR; TCRdb has only the in-frame clones, and not every one. The profile covers more than 30,000 clones, with about 83% appearing a single time and around 5.2% taken by the ten largest. As to time point: new active TB diagnosis, blood taken before or within 7 days of starting treatment. Active tuberculosis patients were new diagnoses, HIV-seronegative, South African, and aged 18 years or older. The specimen comprised PBMCs, sampled at tuberculosis diagnosis. The clonotype comes from an adult with tuberculosis. This chain joins TRBV5-1 and TRBJ2-3; the D gene is possibly TRBD2 (5 bases). Here the CDR3 DNA reads TGCGCCAGCAGCTTGGTCGTCGTGGGAGCCGGTAGCACAGATACGCAGTATTTT. Translation gives CASSLVVVGAGSTDTQYF. The variable domain in full, with the rest retrieved from reference TRBV5-1 and TRBJ2-3, is KAGVTQTPRYLIKTRGQQVTLSCSPISGHRSVSWYQQTPGQGLQFLFEYFSETQRNKGNFPGRFSGRQFSNSRSEMNVSTLELGDSALYLCASSLVVVGAGSTDTQYFGPGTRLTVL.